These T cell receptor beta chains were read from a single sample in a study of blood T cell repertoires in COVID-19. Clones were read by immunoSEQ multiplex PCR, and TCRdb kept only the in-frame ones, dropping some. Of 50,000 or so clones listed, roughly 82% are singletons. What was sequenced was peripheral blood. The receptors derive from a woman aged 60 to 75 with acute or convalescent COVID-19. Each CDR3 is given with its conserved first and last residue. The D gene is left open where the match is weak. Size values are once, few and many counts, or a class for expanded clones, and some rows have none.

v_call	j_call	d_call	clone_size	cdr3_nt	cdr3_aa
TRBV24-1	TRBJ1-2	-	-	TGTGCCACCAGTGAGCAGGGTCTGGGCTATGGCTACACCTTC	CATSEQGLGYGYTF
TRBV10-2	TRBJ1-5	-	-	TGCGCCAGCAGTGGCAGTCATAGCAATCAGCCCCAGCATTTT	CASSGSHSNQPQHF
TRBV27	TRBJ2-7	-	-	TGTGCCAGCAGTTCGCGGGTCGCTTACGAGCAGTACTTC	CASSSRVAYEQYF
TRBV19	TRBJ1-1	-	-	TGTGCCAGTAGTATTTATTCCGGTAGCACTGAAGCTTTCTTT	CASSIYSGSTEAFF
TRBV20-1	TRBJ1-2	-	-	TGCAGTGTCAGAACCCTCGATGGCTACACCTTC	CSVRTLDGYTF
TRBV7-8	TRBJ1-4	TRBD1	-	TGTGCCAGCAGCCAGACCGAGAAAGACAGGGGCTTTAATGAAAAACTGTTTTTT	CASSQTEKDRGFNEKLFF
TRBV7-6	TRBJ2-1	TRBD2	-	TGTGCCAGCAGCTTGGAGCGGGGAGGGGCCAATGAGCAGTTCTTC	CASSLERGGANEQFF
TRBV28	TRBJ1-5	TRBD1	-	TGTGCCAGCAGTTTAGGGACAGGGGGTTATCAGCCCCAGCATTTT	CASSLGTGGYQPQHF
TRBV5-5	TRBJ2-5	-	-	TGTGCCAGCAGCTTACCAGGGAAAGAGACCCAGTACTTC	CASSLPGKETQYF
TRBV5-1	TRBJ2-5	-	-	TGCGCCAGCAGCCGCATGGCGGGTGGACTTGGACGAGAGACCCAGTACTTC	CASSRMAGGLGRETQYF
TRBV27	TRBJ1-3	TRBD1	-	TGTGCCAGCAGTTTGACCGGGACAGGGGGCCTCTCTTCTGGAAACACCATATATTTT	CASSLTGTGGLSSGNTIYF
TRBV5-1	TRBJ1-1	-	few	TGCGCCAGCAGTTATTACGGGAACACTGAAGCTTTCTTT	CASSYYGNTEAFF
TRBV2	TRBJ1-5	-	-	TGTGCCACCGGGGGGGAGTACAATCAGCCCCAGCATTTT	CATGGEYNQPQHF
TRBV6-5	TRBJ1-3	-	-	TGTGCCAGCAGTTCCAGTCAGGGGATCTCTGGAAACACCATATATTTT	CASSSSQGISGNTIYF
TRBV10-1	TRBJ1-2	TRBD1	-	TGCGCCACCAACAGGGACAGACACTTCTTT	CATNRDRHFF
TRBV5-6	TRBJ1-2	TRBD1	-	TGTGCCAGCAGCCTAGGACAGGCCTCTAACTATGGCTACACCTTC	CASSLGQASNYGYTF